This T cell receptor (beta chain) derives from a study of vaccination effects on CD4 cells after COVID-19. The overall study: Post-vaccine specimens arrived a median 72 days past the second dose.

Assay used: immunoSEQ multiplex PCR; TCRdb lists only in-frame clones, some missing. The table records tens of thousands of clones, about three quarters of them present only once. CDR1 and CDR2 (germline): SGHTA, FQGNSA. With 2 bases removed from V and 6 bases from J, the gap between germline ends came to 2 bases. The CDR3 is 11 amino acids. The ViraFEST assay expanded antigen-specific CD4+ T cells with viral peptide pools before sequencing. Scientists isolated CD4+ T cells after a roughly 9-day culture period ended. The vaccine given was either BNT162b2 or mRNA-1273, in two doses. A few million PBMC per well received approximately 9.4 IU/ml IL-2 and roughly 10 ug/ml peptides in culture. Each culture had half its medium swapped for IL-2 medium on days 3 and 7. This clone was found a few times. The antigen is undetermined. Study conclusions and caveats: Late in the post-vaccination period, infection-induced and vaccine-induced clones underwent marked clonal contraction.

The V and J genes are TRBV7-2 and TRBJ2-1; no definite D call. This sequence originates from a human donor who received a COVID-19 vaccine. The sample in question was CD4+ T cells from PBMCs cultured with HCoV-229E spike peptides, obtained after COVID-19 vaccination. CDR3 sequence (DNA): TGTGCCAGCAGCTTACTCAATGAGCAGTTCTTC. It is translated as CASSLLNEQFF. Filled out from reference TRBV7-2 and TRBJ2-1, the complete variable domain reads GAGVSQSPSNKVTEKGKDVELRCDPISGHTALYWYRQSLGQGLEFLIYFQGNSAPDKSGLPSDRFSAERTGGSVSTLTIQRTQQEDSAVYLCASSLLNEQFFGPGTRLTVL.